This is a list of T cell receptor beta chains from one sample in a study of T cells in localized non-small cell lung cancer. Only in-frame clones appear in the TCRdb table, and some are missing; sequencing was by immunoSEQ multiplex PCR. The data contain 90,000 to 95,000 clones, roughly 88% of them seen just once; the ten biggest clones take up roughly 3.9%. Sequenced material: PBMCs, taken before any cancer treatment. The receptors shown here come from a woman aged 35 to 75 with stage II squamous cell lung carcinoma. The CDR3 runs from the conserved cysteine through the conserved F or W. D genes are given only for firm matches. The listing skips clone size in some rows; elsewhere it reads once, few, many or a size class.

j_gene	abundance	d_gene	v_gene	CDR3aa	CDR3nt
TRBJ1-1	NA	NA	TRBV28	CASSPRWDLAFF	TGTGCCAGCAGTCCCCGGTGGGACTTAGCTTTCTTT
TRBJ2-7	NA	TRBD1	TRBV4-1	CASSQLQGGPYEQYF	TGCGCCAGCAGCCAGTTACAGGGGGGCCCCTACGAGCAGTACTTC
TRBJ2-7	NA	NA	TRBV15	CATSSLWAEQYF	TGTGCCACCAGCTCCCTGTGGGCCGAGCAGTACTTC
TRBJ2-1	NA	TRBD2	TRBV10-2	CASSPLAGYNEQFF	TGCGCCAGCAGTCCTTTAGCGGGGTACAATGAGCAGTTCTTC
TRBJ2-7	NA	NA	TRBV6-1	CASGQLVYEQYF	TGTGCCAGCGGCCAGCTAGTTTACGAGCAGTACTTC
TRBJ1-2	NA	NA	TRBV12-5	CASGLAPTGKNYGYTF	TGTGCTAGTGGTTTGGCCCCGACTGGGAAGAACTATGGCTACACCTTC
TRBJ2-2	once	NA	TRBV5-1	CASSLDRVTGELFF	TGCGCCAGCAGCTTGGACAGGGTCACCGGGGAGCTGTTTTTT
TRBJ1-1	NA	NA	TRBV6-1	CASSEYRRGPYTEAFF	TGTGCCAGCAGTGAATATCGAAGGGGCCCCTACACTGAAGCTTTCTTT
TRBJ1-1	few	NA	TRBV6-6	CASSGPGTEAFF	TGTGCCAGCAGCGGCCCGGGGACTGAAGCTTTCTTT
TRBJ1-1	NA	TRBD1	TRBV5-1	CASSKTGPMNTEAFF	TGCGCCAGCAGCAAGACAGGGCCCATGAACACTGAAGCTTTCTTT
TRBJ1-5	NA	NA	TRBV7-2	CASSLSLGSNQPQHF	TGTGCCAGCAGCTTATCTTTGGGAAGCAATCAGCCCCAGCATTTT
TRBJ2-4	NA	NA	TRBV21-1	CASSKDGTAISAKNIQYF	TGTGCCAGCAGCAAAGACGGGACAGCAATTAGTGCCAAAAACATTCAGTACTTC
TRBJ2-5	NA	TRBD2	TRBV7-8	CASSSLGLAGFVVFETQYF	TGTGCCAGCAGCTCCCTTGGACTAGCGGGGTTTGTAGTTTTCGAGACCCAGTACTTC
TRBJ1-4	NA	TRBD1	TRBV28	CACTGGPSTNEKLFF	TGTGCCTGTACAGGGGGCCCCTCAACTAATGAAAAACTGTTTTTT
TRBJ1-2	NA	NA	TRBV7-9	CASSSLTVYGYTF	TGTGCCAGCAGCTCTTTGACAGTCTATGGCTACACCTTC
TRBJ2-2	NA	NA	TRBV11-3	CASSQASAGELFF	TGTGCCAGCAGCCAAGCGTCCGCCGGGGAGCTGTTTTTT
TRBJ1-2	NA	TRBD1	TRBV10-3	CAIRIPGQSYGYTF	TGTGCCATCAGAATACCGGGACAGAGCTATGGCTACACCTTC
TRBJ1-2	NA	NA	TRBV6-5	CASRAGYGYTF	TGTGCCAGCAGGGCGGGGTATGGCTACACCTTC
TRBJ2-3	NA	NA	TRBV2	CASRGGVDTQYF	TGTGCCAGCAGGGGGGGTGTGGATACGCAGTATTTT
TRBJ1-4	NA	NA	TRBV5-4	CASSSDPGTNEKLFF	TGTGCCAGCAGCTCGGACCCCGGAACTAATGAAAAACTGTTTTTT
TRBJ2-3	NA	TRBD2	TRBV29-1	CSVGGGFRTDTQYF	TGCAGCGTTGGGGGGGGATTTAGGACAGATACGCAGTATTTT
TRBJ1-1	NA	TRBD1	TRBV5-1	CASSNSGGPEAFF	TGCGCCAGCAGCAATTCAGGGGGCCCTGAAGCTTTCTTT
TRBJ2-7	NA	TRBD1	TRBV11-2	CASSRLRGRTDREQYF	TGTGCCAGCAGCCGACTTAGGGGGCGGACAGATCGGGAGCAGTACTTC
TRBJ1-4	once	NA	TRBV2	CASSEGRGARGEKLFF	TGTGCCAGCAGTGAAGGGAGAGGGGCCCGGGGTGAAAAACTGTTTTTT
TRBJ1-1	NA	NA	TRBV14	CASSQSSRIGAFF	TGTGCCAGCAGCCAATCCAGCAGGATCGGGGCTTTCTTT
TRBJ1-1	NA	NA	TRBV4-1	CASTFPDRNTEAFF	TGCGCCAGCACCTTCCCGGACCGAAACACTGAAGCTTTCTTT
TRBJ1-3	NA	TRBD1	TRBV27	CASRNRGAGNTIYF	TGTGCCAGCAGAAACAGGGGAGCCGGAAACACCATATATTTT
TRBJ1-3	NA	NA	TRBV19	CASTTTDRLSGNTIYF	TGTGCCAGTACAACTACGGACAGACTCTCTGGAAACACCATATATTTT
TRBJ1-2	NA	TRBD1	TRBV6-1	CASSALRLFGTGRPNYGYTF	TGTGCCAGCAGTGCCCTGAGGCTCTTCGGGACAGGGCGCCCTAACTATGGCTACACCTTC
TRBJ1-2	NA	TRBD1	TRBV25-1	CASWPKTGTGYTF	TGTGCCAGCTGGCCGAAGACAGGGACTGGCTACACCTTC
TRBJ2-1	once	NA	TRBV5-1	CASSEQSLNEQFF	TGCGCCAGCAGCGAACAATCGCTTAATGAGCAGTTCTTC
TRBJ1-2	NA	NA	TRBV5-4	CASSSRQDPSHYGYTF	TGTGCCAGCAGCTCCCGACAGGACCCAAGCCACTATGGCTACACCTTC
TRBJ2-1	NA	NA	TRBV1	CTSSRLAGDNEQFF	TGCACCAGCAGCCGGCTAGCGGGAGACAATGAGCAGTTCTTC
TRBJ1-1	NA	NA	TRBV5-1	CASSQLGTEAFF	TGCGCCAGCAGCCAATTGGGGACTGAAGCTTTCTTT
TRBJ1-5	NA	NA	TRBV11-2	CASSERGNQPQHF	TGTGCCAGCAGCGAGAGGGGGAATCAGCCCCAGCATTTT
TRBJ2-1	NA	TRBD1	TRBV5-4	CASSSQGVSYNEQFF	TGTGCCAGCAGCTCACAGGGGGTCTCCTACAATGAGCAGTTCTTC
TRBJ2-7	NA	NA	TRBV5-1	CASSPNGAYEQYF	TGCGCCAGCAGCCCCAATGGGGCCTACGAGCAGTACTTC
TRBJ1-2	NA	NA	TRBV4-1	CASTGYYGYTF	TGCGCCAGCACCGGGTACTATGGCTACACCTTC